These 3 T cell receptor beta chains were all obtained from the same sample, sequenced in a study of a mutant IDH1 vaccine in newly diagnosed glioma. The time point here: week 11, during vaccination. In every dose of vaccine, 300 ug of mutant IDH1 20-mer peptide was given alongside topical imiquimod. Profiling relied on immunoSEQ multiplex PCR, and the TCRdb table lists in-frame clones only, not all of them. The table shows about 64,000 clones, with less than 85% occurring only once. These receptors are not linked to any known antigen. The sample consisted of PBMCs, taken from a glioma patient whose treatment included an IDH1 peptide vaccine. The receptors were sampled from a woman in her forties or fifties with glioma.

The chain links TRBV6-4 to TRBJ2-5; D gene unclear. Germline-derived CDR1 and CDR2 are MRHNA and SNTAGT. Trimming stripped 10 bases from V and 2 bases from J, with 5 bases between. The length of the CDR3 is 10 residues. CDR3 amino acids: CATSQETQYF. Here the CDR3 DNA reads TGTGCCACTTCGCAAGAGACCCAGTACTTC.

The genes are TRBV6-5 and TRBJ2-7; D might be TRBD1 (5 bases). The CDR3 is 11 amino acids. Trimming took off 6 bases at V and 3 bases at J, with 6 bases between the two ends. Germline V gene lookup returns CDR1 MNHEY and CDR2 SVGAGI. This CDR3 reads CASRQGYEQYF. CDR3 nucleotide sequence: TGTGCCAGCAGGCAGGGCTACGAGCAGTACTTC.

V and J are TRBV7-2 and TRBJ1-2; D gene unclear. V lost 1 base to trimming and J lost 0 bases, with 9 bases between them. This CDR3 is built from 15 residues. The germline gives CDR1 SGHTA, CDR2 FQGNSA. CDR3: CASSLGESSNYGYTF. The CDR3 DNA reads TGTGCCAGCAGCTTAGGGGAGTCTTCTAACTATGGCTACACCTTC.